This is a list of T cell receptor beta chains from one sample in a study of response to subunit inactivated influenza vaccine. One entry per CDR3 protein, called by TCRdb with MiXCR from the RT-PCR reads. The table has about 540,000 distinct CDR3 sequences, around 21% seen once. These same data were also listed under a study on T cells expressing NK-cell markers.

The sequenced sample was CD4+ T cells sorted from PBMCs, obtained roughly 13 days after vaccination. Receptor source: a man aged 50 or older who received an inactivated influenza vaccine. The CDR3 runs from the conserved cysteine through the conserved F or W. Each record gives: D gene, V gene, clone size, J gene, CDR3 protein, CDR3 DNA. The D gene is left open where the match is weak. Part of the rows lack a size; the others show once, few, many or a class for expanded clones.

NA,TRBV7-4,few,TRBJ1-5,CASSFAQASNQPQHF,TGTGCCAGCAGCTTTGCACAGGCTAGTAATCAGCCCCAGCATTTT
NA,TRBV5-6,few,TRBJ2-3,CASSLAPGTPQSQYF,TGTGCCAGCAGCTTGGCCCCGGGGACGCCCCAATCGCAGTATTTT
NA,TRBV21-1,NA,TRBJ2-2,CASSNTGLVAGELFF,TGTGCCAGCAGCAACACAGGGTTGGTTGCGGGGGAGCTGTTTTTT
NA,TRBV5-5,many,TRBJ2-1,CASSSGPGSYNEQFF,TGTGCCAGCAGCTCGGGCCCGGGCTCCTACAATGAGCAGTTCTTC
TRBD2,TRBV7-2,few,TRBJ2-5,CASSRAGGAGETQYF,TGTGCCAGCAGCCGCGCCGGGGGGGCCGGAGAGACCCAGTACTTC
NA,TRBV11-2,few,TRBJ2-2,CASNNFGGTTGELFF,TGTGCCAGCAACAATTTTGGCGGAACCACCGGGGAGCTGTTTTTT
NA,TRBV3-1,NA,TRBJ1-1,CASSGWRGTEAFF,TGTGCCAGCTCAGGGTGGAGAGGGACTGAAGCTTTCTTT
TRBD1,TRBV5-1,NA,TRBJ2-7,CASSATGQGPYEQYF,TGCGCCAGCAGCGCCACAGGACAGGGACCCTACGAGCAGTACTTC
NA,TRBV20-1,many,TRBJ2-3,CSASPPNTDTQYF,TGCAGTGCTAGTCCCCCTAACACAGATACGCAGTATTTT
NA,TRBV7-6,few,TRBJ1-1,CASSSTETTEAFF,TGTGCCAGCAGCTCGACAGAGACTACTGAAGCTTTCTTT
NA,TRBV10-3,few,TRBJ1-2,CAITNGYGYTF,TGTGCCATCACGAACGGCTATGGCTACACCTTC
NA,TRBV7-9,NA,TRBJ2-2,CASSLISNTGELFF,TGTGCCAGCAGCTTAATCTCGAACACCGGGGAGCTGTTTTTT
NA,TRBV12-3/TRBV12-4,few,TRBJ1-5,CASSLPTGSNQPQHF,TGTGCCAGCAGTTTACCCACCGGCAGCAATCAGCCCCAGCATTTT
NA,TRBV28,NA,TRBJ1-1,CASSPRAGTEAFF,TGTGCCAGCAGTCCCCGTGCTGGGACTGAAGCTTTCTTT
NA,TRBV3-1,few,TRBJ2-1,CASSQDRVAKQFF,TGTGCCAGCAGCCAAGATAGGGTTGCAAAGCAGTTCTTC
NA,TRBV20-1,NA,TRBJ2-1,CSARVRGGQFF,TGCAGTGCTAGAGTGAGGGGGGGGCAGTTCTTC
NA,TRBV4-2,many,TRBJ2-5,CASSQDRQETQYF,TGTGCCAGCAGCCAAGATAGGCAAGAGACCCAGTACTTC
TRBD2,TRBV19,NA,TRBJ2-7,CASSIGTSGEQYF,TGTGCCAGTAGTATTGGGACTAGCGGCGAGCAGTACTTC
NA,TRBV5-1,NA,TRBJ1-6,CASSDRTGAYNSPLHF,TGCGCCAGCAGCGACCGGACGGGAGCCTATAATTCACCCCTCCACTTT
NA,TRBV29-1,NA,TRBJ1-1,CSGGARNTEAFF,TGCAGCGGGGGGGCTCGGAACACTGAAGCTTTCTTT
NA,TRBV11-2,few,TRBJ1-6,CASSFPPGVGNSPLHF,TGTGCCAGCAGCTTCCCCCCAGGGGTGGGAAATTCACCCCTCCACTTT
NA,TRBV28,few,TRBJ1-1,CASSTRGADTEAFF,TGTGCCAGCAGTACTCGGGGCGCCGACACTGAAGCTTTCTTT
TRBD1,TRBV20-1,NA,TRBJ2-1,CSARDRAYNEQFF,TGCAGTGCGCGGGACAGGGCCTACAATGAGCAGTTCTTC
NA,TRBV29-1,NA,TRBJ2-5,CSVGGRAARETQYF,TGCAGCGTGGGGGGGCGTGCGGCGCGGGAGACCCAGTACTTC
NA,TRBV7-2,few,TRBJ1-5,CASADPNQPQHF,TGTGCCAGCGCTGACCCCAATCAGCCCCAGCATTTT
NA,TRBV20-1,few,TRBJ2-1,CTLGAELDNEQFF,TGCACCCTGGGGGCAGAGCTAGACAATGAGCAGTTCTTC
NA,TRBV12-3/TRBV12-4,many,TRBJ1-2,CASSLGQYNYGYTF,TGTGCCAGCAGTTTAGGGCAGTATAACTATGGCTACACCTTC
TRBD2,TRBV24-1,few,TRBJ2-3,CATSGRREKGTDTQYF,TGTGCCACCAGTGGTCGGCGGGAGAAGGGCACAGATACGCAGTATTTT
NA,TRBV7-3,NA,TRBJ1-2,CASSPPTF,TGTGCCAGCAGCCCCCCCACCTTC
NA,TRBV7-9,NA,TRBJ2-7,CASSLGYGAVYEQYF,TGTGCCAGCAGCTTAGGCTATGGTGCGGTCTACGAGCAGTACTTC
NA,TRBV3-1,few,TRBJ2-1,CASRAWGNEQFF,TGTGCCAGCAGGGCCTGGGGCAATGAGCAGTTCTTC
TRBD2,TRBV5-1,few,TRBJ2-1,CASSLATLLAGGLNEQFF,TGCGCCAGCAGCTTGGCCACGCTTCTAGCGGGGGGGTTGAATGAGCAGTTCTTC
TRBD2,TRBV2,few,TRBJ2-2,CASRKLAANTGELFF,TGTGCCAGCAGAAAACTAGCGGCGAACACCGGGGAGCTGTTTTTT
NA,TRBV30,few,TRBJ2-2,CAWIGLAYTGELFF,TGTGCCTGGATCGGTCTAGCGTACACCGGGGAGCTGTTTTTT
TRBD1,TRBV10-3,NA,TRBJ1-2,CAISRQGGGYTF,TGTGCCATCAGTCGACAGGGGGGTGGCTACACCTTC